These T cell receptor beta chains were read from a single sample in a study of T-cell reconstitution after alpha-beta-depleted transplantation in children. TCRdb recomputed calls from the PCR reads with MiXCR, one row per CDR3 protein. The sample has approximately 1,000,000 distinct CDR3 sequences; about 26% are singletons. The source was PBMCs, mostly from graft donor cells, collected 360 days after TCRalphabeta/CD19-depleted stem cell transplant. The source is a boy under three years old who had a stem cell transplant for SCID, so the T cells may come from the graft donor. Both conserved end residues are part of each CDR3. The D gene is left open where the match is weak. The size field is filled for only some rows; it gives once, few, many or a size class.

V gene,clone size,D gene,J gene,CDR3 protein,CDR3 DNA
TRBV2,once,-,TRBJ2-4,CASRILPGENIQYF,TGTGCCAGCAGAATCCTACCGGGGGAAAACATTCAGTACTTC
TRBV28,-,-,TRBJ2-1,CASSFPPNNEQFF,TGTGCCAGCAGTTTCCCCCCAAACAATGAGCAGTTCTTC
TRBV28,few,TRBD1,TRBJ2-7,CASSLASGTVHEQYF,TGTGCCAGCAGTTTAGCGTCCGGGACAGTTCACGAGCAGTACTTC
TRBV5-1,few,-,TRBJ1-1,CASSSAASRRTEAFF,TGCGCCAGCAGCTCCGCCGCCTCTCGGCGCACTGAAGCTTTCTTT
TRBV6-2/TRBV6-3,few,TRBD2,TRBJ2-1,CASSYGTSGGLLYNEQFF,TGTGCCAGCAGTTACGGGACTAGCGGGGGCCTGCTTTACAATGAGCAGTTCTTC
TRBV28,few,-,TRBJ2-1,CASSFQGVWNNEQFF,TGTGCCAGCAGTTTCCAGGGTGTGTGGAACAATGAGCAGTTCTTC
TRBV7-9,many,-,TRBJ2-6,CASSLGHSSGANVLTF,TGTGCCAGCAGCTTGGGGCACAGCTCTGGGGCCAACGTCCTGACTTTC
TRBV7-9,-,-,TRBJ1-5,CASSLGSPENQPQHF,TGTGCCAGCAGCTTAGGCTCGCCCGAGAATCAGCCCCAGCATTTT
TRBV11-2,-,TRBD1,TRBJ2-2,CASSQGDRGVTGELFF,TGTGCCAGCAGCCAGGGGGACAGGGGGGTCACCGGGGAGCTGTTTTTT
TRBV4-3,-,-,TRBJ2-3,CASSQEGRGTQYF,TGCGCCAGCAGCCAAGAAGGCCGGGGCACGCAGTATTTT
TRBV12-3/TRBV12-4,-,TRBD1,TRBJ1-2,CASSNRPGQSYGYTF,TGTGCCAGCAGTAATAGACCGGGACAGTCCTATGGCTACACCTTC
TRBV5-1,-,TRBD1,TRBJ1-3,CASSLSFIGDSASFSGNTIYF,TGCGCCAGCAGCTTGAGCTTCATAGGGGACAGTGCCTCATTCTCTGGAAACACCATATATTTT
TRBV4-1,-,-,TRBJ2-5,CASSQDPNQETQYF,TGCGCCAGCAGCCAAGATCCTAATCAAGAGACCCAGTACTTC
TRBV5-1,few,TRBD1,TRBJ2-1,CASSRWTGVGNEQFF,TGCGCCAGCAGCAGATGGACAGGGGTGGGGAATGAGCAGTTCTTC
TRBV20-1,few,-,TRBJ2-5,CSAREDNAENILKETQYF,TGCAGTGCTAGAGAAGATAATGCGGAAAACATCCTAAAAGAGACCCAGTACTTC
TRBV10-3,few,-,TRBJ1-1,CAISELWANTEAFF,TGTGCCATCAGTGAGCTTTGGGCGAACACTGAAGCTTTCTTT
TRBV29-1,-,-,TRBJ2-1,CSAGQTQVEQFF,TGCAGCGCGGGACAAACTCAGGTTGAGCAGTTCTTC
TRBV20-1,-,-,TRBJ2-7,CSAVVAGAPYEQYF,TGCAGTGCTGTCGTGGCGGGGGCTCCCTACGAGCAGTACTTC
TRBV3-1,-,-,TRBJ1-1,CASSQVAGGAGGEAFF,TGTGCCAGCAGCCAAGTGGCTGGAGGGGCAGGAGGTGAAGCTTTCTTT
TRBV7-9,-,-,TRBJ1-1,CASSSRAPENTEAFF,TGTGCCAGCAGCTCACGGGCCCCCGAGAACACTGAAGCTTTCTTT
TRBV3-1,-,-,TRBJ2-2,CASQSQGKGTGELFF,TGTGCCAGCCAGTCCCAGGGGAAAGGGACCGGGGAGCTGTTTTTT
TRBV29-1,-,-,TRBJ1-2,CSVESQGSNYGYTF,TGCAGCGTTGAGTCCCAGGGGTCGAACTATGGCTACACCTTC
TRBV19,-,-,TRBJ2-1,CASSMRGRGQPSSYNEQFF,TGTGCCAGTAGTATGCGTGGCCGGGGGCAGCCAAGCTCCTACAATGAGCAGTTCTTC
TRBV7-2,-,-,TRBJ2-3,CASRPPGLHTDTQYF,TGTGCCAGCCGCCCCCCCGGGCTCCACACAGATACGCAGTATTTT
TRBV20-1,few,-,TRBJ2-1,CSASGGAPERFF,TGCAGTGCTAGTGGCGGGGCCCCGGAGAGATTCTTC
TRBV2,few,TRBD2,TRBJ2-3,CATHGIAGRTSTDTQYF,TGTGCCACTCATGGGATAGCGGGACGAACTAGCACAGATACGCAGTATTTT
TRBV3-1,-,-,TRBJ2-7,CASSQDGRSYYEQYF,TGTGCCAGCAGCCAAGATGGCAGGAGCTACTACGAGCAGTACTTC
TRBV4-3,-,-,TRBJ1-1,CASSQDDTWNTEAFF,TGCGCCAGCAGCCAAGATGACACATGGAACACTGAAGCTTTCTTT
TRBV5-4,-,TRBD1,TRBJ2-3,CASNREQGPSTDTQYF,TGTGCCAGCAACAGGGAACAGGGGCCCAGCACAGATACGCAGTATTTT
TRBV6-5,-,-,TRBJ2-2,CASSYSSLGAGELFF,TGTGCCAGCAGTTACTCGAGCCTCGGGGCCGGGGAGCTGTTTTTT
TRBV21-1,few,-,TRBJ1-2,CASSKVDVGQGSYTF,-
TRBV28,few,-,TRBJ1-6,CASSLGGGPNSPLHF,TGTGCCAGCAGTTTGGGGGGTGGGCCTAATTCACCCCTCCACTTT
TRBV27,-,-,TRBJ2-5,CASSPNRVQETQYF,TGTGCCAGCAGTCCGAACAGGGTGCAAGAGACCCAGTACTTC
TRBV7-9,-,-,TRBJ2-1,CASSPYDSTWEQFF,TGTGCCAGCAGCCCTTACGACAGCACCTGGGAGCAGTTCTTC
TRBV18,-,TRBD1,TRBJ1-4,CASSPRVRGLEKLFF,TGTGCCAGCTCACCACGAGTCAGGGGGCTTGAAAAACTGTTTTTT
TRBV9,-,TRBD2,TRBJ2-5,CASSPFRGTSLVGMETQYF,TGTGCCAGCAGCCCGTTCAGGGGGACTAGCCTTGTTGGAATGGAGACCCAGTACTTC
TRBV12-3/TRBV12-4,-,TRBD1,TRBJ1-1,CASSPGQGARNTEAFF,TGTGCCAGCAGTCCGGGACAGGGGGCGAGGAACACTGAAGCTTTCTTT
TRBV18,few,-,TRBJ2-7,CASSSGDEQYF,TGTGCCAGCTCCTCAGGGGACGAGCAGTACTTC
TRBV4-3,-,TRBD1,TRBJ2-2,CASSHGTGVNGELFF,TGCGCCAGCAGCCACGGGACAGGGGTAAACGGGGAGCTGTTTTTT
TRBV7-9,-,TRBD2,TRBJ2-1,CASSHSGGREQFF,TGTGCCAGCAGCCATAGCGGGGGAAGGGAGCAGTTCTTC
TRBV5-1,few,-,TRBJ2-3,CASSLDTSTDTQYF,TGCGCCAGCAGCTTGGACACCAGCACAGATACGCAGTATTTT
TRBV29-1,-,TRBD1,TRBJ1-2,CSGGDSFNYGYTF,TGCAGCGGGGGGGACAGCTTTAACTATGGCTACACCTTC
TRBV4-1,few,-,TRBJ2-2,CASSQPHRDEGELFF,TGCGCCAGCAGCCAACCCCACCGGGACGAGGGGGAGCTGTTTTTT
TRBV5-4,-,-,TRBJ2-1,CATARSGAGPRGEQFF,TGTGCCACCGCGAGAAGTGGGGCAGGCCCCCGGGGTGAGCAGTTCTTC
TRBV2,-,-,TRBJ2-4,CASSEGGIGYF,TGTGCCAGCAGTGAAGGGGGGATTGGGTACTTC
TRBV5-1,-,TRBD2,TRBJ2-1,CASSSDILAGRYNEQFF,TGCGCCAGCAGCTCGGATATCCTAGCGGGCCGATACAATGAGCAGTTCTTC
TRBV12-3/TRBV12-4,-,TRBD1,TRBJ2-7,CASSRQGAHEQYF,TGTGCCAGCAGTCGCCAGGGGGCCCACGAGCAGTACTTC
TRBV11-2,few,TRBD1,TRBJ2-1,CASSLRQGLNEQFF,TGTGCCAGCAGCCTGCGACAGGGGTTGAATGAGCAGTTCTTC